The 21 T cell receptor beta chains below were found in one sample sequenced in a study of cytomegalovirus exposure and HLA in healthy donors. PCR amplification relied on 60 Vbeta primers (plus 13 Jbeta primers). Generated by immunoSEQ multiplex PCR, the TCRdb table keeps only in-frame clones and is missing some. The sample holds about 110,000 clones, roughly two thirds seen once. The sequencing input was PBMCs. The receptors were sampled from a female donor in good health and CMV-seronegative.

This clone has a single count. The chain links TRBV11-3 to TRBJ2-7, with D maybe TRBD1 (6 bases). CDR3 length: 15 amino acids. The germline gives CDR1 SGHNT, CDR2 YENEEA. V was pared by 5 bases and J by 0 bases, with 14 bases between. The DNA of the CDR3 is TGTGCCAGCAGCCCATACCAGGGGAGCTCCTACGAGCAGTACTTC. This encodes CASSPYQGSSYEQYF.

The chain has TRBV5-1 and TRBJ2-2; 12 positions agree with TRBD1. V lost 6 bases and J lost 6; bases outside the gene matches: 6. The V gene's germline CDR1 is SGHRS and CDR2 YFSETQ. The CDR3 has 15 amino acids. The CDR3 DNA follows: TGCGCCAGCAACACCGGGACAGGGGGCTCCGGGGAGCTGTTTTTT. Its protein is CASNTGTGGSGELFF.

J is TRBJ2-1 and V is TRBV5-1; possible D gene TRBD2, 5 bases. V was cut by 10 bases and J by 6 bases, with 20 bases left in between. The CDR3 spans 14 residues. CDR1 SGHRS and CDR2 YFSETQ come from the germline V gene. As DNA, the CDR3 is TGCGCCCCCCCGGGTTTAGCGCCGATCAATGAGCAGTTCTTC. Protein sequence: CAPPGLAPINEQFF.

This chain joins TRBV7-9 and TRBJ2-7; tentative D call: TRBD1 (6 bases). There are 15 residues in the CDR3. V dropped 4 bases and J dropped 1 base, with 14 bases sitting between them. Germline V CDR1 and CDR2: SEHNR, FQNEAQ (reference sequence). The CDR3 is CASSSHKDRSYEQYF. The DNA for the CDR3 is TGTGCCAGCAGCTCCCACAAGGACAGATCCTACGAGCAGTACTTC.

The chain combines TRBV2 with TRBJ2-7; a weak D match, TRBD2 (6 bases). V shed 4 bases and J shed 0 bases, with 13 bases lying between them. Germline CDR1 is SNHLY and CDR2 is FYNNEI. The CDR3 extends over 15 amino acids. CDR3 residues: CASSVGRGLSYEQYF. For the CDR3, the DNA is TGTGCCAGCAGTGTGGGGCGGGGTCTCTCCTACGAGCAGTACTTC. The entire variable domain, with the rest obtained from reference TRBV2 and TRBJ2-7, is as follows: EPEVTQTPSHQVTQMGQEVILRCVPISNHLYFYWYRQILGQKVEFLVSFYNNEISEKSEIFDDQFSVERPDGSNFTLKIRSTKLEDSAMYFCASSVGRGLSYEQYFGPGTRLTVT.

The CDR3 coding sequence is TGTGCCAGCAGTTTCCCCCCCACAGGGTATTACAATCAGCCCCAGCATTTT. It yields the protein CASSFPPTGYYNQPQHF. This chain connects TRBV28 to TRBJ1-5, with D perhaps matching TRBD1 (6 bases). The CDR3 covers 17 residues. Germline lookup yields CDR1 MDHEN and CDR2 SYDVKM. V was clipped by 3 bases and J by 3 bases, with 18 bases between them.

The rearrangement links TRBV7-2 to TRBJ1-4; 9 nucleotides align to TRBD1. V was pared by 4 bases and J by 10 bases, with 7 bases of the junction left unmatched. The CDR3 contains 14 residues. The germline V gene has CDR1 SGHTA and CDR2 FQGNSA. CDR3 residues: CASSSGQGTGKLFF. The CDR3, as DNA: TGTGCCAGCAGCTCAGGACAGGGGACGGGAAAACTGTTTTTT.

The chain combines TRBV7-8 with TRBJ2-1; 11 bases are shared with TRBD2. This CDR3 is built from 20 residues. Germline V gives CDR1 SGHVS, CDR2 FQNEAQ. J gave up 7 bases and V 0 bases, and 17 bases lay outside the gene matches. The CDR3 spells CASSLAQVLAGVGLYNEQFF. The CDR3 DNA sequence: TGTGCCAGCAGCTTAGCGCAGGTACTAGCGGGAGTTGGGTTATATAATGAGCAGTTCTTC.

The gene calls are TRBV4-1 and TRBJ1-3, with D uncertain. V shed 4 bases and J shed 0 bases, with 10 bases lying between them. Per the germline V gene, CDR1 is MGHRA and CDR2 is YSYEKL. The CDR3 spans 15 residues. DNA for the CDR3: TGCGCCAGCAGCCCTGTTGTCAGCTCTGGAAACACCATATATTTT. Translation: CASSPVVSSGNTIYF.

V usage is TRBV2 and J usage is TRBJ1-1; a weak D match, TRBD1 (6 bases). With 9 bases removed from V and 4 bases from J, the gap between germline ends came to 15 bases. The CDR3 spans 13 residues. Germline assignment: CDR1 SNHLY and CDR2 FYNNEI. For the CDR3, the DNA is TGTGCCAGGGGAGGGGGAAGAGGCACTGAAGCTTTCTTT. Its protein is CARGGGRGTEAFF.

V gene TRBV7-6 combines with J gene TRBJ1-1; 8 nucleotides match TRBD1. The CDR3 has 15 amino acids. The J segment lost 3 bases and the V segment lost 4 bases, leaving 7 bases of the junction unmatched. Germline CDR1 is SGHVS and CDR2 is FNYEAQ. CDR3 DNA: TGTGCCAGCAGCTCCCCAGGGGGCGGTGACACTGAAGCTTTCTTT. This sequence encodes CASSSPGGGDTEAFF. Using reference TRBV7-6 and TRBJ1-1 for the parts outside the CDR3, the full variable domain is GAGVSQSPRYKVTKRGQDVALRCDPISGHVSLYWYRQALGQGPEFLTYFNYEAQQDKSGLPNDRFSAERPEGSISTLTIQRTEQRDSAMYRCASSSPGGGDTEAFFGQGTRLTVV.

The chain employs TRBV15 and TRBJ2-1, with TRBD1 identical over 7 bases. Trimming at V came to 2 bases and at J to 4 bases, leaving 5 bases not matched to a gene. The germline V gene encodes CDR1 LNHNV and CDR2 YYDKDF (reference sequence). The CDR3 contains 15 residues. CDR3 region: CATSRRTGRYNEQFF. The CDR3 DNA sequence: TGTGCCACCAGCAGAAGGACAGGAAGGTACAATGAGCAGTTCTTC.

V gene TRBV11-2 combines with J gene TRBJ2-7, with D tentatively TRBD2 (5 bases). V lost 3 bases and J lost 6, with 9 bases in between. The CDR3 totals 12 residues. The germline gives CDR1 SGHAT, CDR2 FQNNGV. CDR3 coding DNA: TGTGCCAGCAGCTTTTCCCGGGGCGAGCAGTACTTC. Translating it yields CASSFSRGEQYF.

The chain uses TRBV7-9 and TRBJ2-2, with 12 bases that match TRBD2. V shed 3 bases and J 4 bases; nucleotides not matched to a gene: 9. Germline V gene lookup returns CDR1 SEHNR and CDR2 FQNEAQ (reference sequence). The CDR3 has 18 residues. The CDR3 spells CASSLKLAGGQSTGELFF. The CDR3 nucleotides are TGTGCCAGCAGCTTGAAGCTAGCGGGAGGGCAGAGCACCGGGGAGCTGTTTTTT.

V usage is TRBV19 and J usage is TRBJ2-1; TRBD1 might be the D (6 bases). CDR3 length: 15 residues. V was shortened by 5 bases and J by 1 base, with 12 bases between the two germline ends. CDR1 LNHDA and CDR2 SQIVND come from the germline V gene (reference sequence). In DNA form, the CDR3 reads TGTGCCAGTAGTCCACAGGGTCGGTCCTACAATGAGCAGTTCTTC. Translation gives CASSPQGRSYNEQFF. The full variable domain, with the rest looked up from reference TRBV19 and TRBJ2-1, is DGGITQSPKYLFRKEGQNVTLSCEQNLNHDAMYWYRQDPGQGLRLIYYSQIVNDFQKGDIAEGYSVSREKKESFPLTVTSAQKNPTAFYLCASSPQGRSYNEQFFGPGTRLTVL.

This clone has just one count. The CDR3 region is CASTLGQGTYEQYF. As DNA, the CDR3 is TGTGCCAGCACTCTTGGGCAGGGGACCTACGAGCAGTACTTC. The chain links TRBV28 to TRBJ2-7, with a possible D match to TRBD1 (6 bases). Germline CDR1 and CDR2: MDHEN and SYDVKM. V gave up 7 bases and J gave up 2 bases, with 15 bases separating them. CDR3 length: 14 residues.

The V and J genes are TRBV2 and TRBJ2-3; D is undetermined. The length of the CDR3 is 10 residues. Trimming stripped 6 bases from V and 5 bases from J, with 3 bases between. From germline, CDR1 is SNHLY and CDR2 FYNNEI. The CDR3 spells CASRRDTQYF. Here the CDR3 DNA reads TGTGCCAGCAGGCGAGATACGCAGTATTTT.

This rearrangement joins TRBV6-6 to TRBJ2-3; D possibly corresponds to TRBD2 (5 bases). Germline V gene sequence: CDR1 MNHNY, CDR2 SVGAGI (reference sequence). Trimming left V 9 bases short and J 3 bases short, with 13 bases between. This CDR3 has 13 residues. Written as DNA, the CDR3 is TGTGCCAGTCATCAACGGGAAACAGATACGCAGTATTTT. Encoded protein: CASHQRETDTQYF.

CDR3 sequence: CASSVGPGQGDEQYF. CDR3 DNA sequence: TGTGCCAGCAGCGTAGGTCCGGGACAGGGCGACGAGCAGTACTTC. V and J are TRBV9 and TRBJ2-7; 9 bases are shared with TRBD1. In germline, CDR1 is SGDLS, CDR2 YYNGEE. This CDR3 contains 15 residues. V gave up 0 bases and J gave up 5 bases; unmatched junction bases: 6.

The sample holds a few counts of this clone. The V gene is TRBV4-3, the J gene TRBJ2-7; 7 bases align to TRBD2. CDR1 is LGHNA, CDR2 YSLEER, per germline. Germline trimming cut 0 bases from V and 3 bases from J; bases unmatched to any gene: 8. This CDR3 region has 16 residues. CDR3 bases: TGCGCCAGCAGCCAAGATATCGCTAGCGGAGACTACGAGCAGTACTTC. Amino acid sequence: CASSQDIASGDYEQYF.

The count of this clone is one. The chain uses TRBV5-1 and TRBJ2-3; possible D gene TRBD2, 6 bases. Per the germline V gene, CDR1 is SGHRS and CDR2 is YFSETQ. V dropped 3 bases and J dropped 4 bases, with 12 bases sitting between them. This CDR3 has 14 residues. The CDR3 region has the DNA TGCGCCAGCAGCTCCCGAGGAGGGGCAGATACGCAGTATTTT. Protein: CASSSRGGADTQYF.